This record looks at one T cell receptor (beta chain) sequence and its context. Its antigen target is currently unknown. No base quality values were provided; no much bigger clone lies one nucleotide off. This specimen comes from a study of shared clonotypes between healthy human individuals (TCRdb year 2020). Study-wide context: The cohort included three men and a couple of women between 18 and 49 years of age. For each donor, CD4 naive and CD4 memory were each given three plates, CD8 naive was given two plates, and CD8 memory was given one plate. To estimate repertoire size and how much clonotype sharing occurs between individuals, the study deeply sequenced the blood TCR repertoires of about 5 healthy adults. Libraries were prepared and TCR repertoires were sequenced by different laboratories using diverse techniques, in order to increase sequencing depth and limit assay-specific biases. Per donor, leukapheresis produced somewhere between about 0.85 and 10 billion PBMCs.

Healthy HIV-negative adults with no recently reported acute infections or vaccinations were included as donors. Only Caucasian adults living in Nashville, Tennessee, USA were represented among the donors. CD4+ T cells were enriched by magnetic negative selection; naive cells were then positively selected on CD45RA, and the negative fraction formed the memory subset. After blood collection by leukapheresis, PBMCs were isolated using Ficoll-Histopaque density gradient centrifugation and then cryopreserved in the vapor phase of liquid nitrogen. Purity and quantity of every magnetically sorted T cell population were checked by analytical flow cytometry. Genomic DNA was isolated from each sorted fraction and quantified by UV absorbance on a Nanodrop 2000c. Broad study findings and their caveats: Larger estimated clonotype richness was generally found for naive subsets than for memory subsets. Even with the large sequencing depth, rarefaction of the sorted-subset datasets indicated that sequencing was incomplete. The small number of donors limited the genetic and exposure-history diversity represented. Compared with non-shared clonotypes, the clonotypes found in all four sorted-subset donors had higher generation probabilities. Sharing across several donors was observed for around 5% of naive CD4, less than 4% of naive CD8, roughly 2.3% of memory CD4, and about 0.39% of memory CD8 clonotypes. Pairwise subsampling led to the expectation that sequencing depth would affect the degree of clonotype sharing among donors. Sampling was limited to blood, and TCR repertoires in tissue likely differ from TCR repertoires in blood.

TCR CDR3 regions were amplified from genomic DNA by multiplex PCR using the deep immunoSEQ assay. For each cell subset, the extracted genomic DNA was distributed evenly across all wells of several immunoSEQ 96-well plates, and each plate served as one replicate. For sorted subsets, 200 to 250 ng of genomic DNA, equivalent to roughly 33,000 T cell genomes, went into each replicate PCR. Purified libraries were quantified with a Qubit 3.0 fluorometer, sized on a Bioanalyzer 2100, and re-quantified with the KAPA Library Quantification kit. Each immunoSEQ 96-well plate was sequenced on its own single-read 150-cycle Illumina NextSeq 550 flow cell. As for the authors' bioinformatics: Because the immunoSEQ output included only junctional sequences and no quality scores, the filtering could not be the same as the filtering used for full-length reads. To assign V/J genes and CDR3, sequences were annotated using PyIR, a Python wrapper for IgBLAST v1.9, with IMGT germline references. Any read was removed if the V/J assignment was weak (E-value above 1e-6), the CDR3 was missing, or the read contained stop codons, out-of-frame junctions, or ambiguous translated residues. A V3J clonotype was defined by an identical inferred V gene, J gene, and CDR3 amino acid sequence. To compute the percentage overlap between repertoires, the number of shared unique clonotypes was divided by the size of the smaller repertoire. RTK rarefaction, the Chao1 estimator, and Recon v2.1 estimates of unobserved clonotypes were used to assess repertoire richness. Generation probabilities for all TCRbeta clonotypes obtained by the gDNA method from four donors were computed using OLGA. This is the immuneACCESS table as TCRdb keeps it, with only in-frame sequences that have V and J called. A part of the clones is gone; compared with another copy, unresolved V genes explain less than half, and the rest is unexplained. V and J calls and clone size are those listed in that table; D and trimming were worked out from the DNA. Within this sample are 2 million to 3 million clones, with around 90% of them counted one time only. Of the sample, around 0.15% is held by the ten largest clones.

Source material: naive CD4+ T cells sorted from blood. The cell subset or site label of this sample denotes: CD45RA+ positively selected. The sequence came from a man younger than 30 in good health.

The CDR3: CASRDKFPKSSGANVLTF. The DNA sequence follows: TGTGCCAGCAGGGATAAGTTTCCTAAGAGCTCTGGGGCCAACGTCCTGACTTTC. The V and J genes are TRBV6-4 and TRBJ2-6; the D gene is unclear. CDR1 is given as MRHNA and CDR2 as SNTAGT, both from the germline V gene. V and J lose 6 bases and 0 bases, and a span of 18 bases separates them. From its cysteine to its phenylalanine, the CDR3 spans 18 amino acids. The DNA shown is the 54-base CDR3, in frame from base 1.